This TCR beta chain was retrieved from a study of radiotherapy plus CTLA-4 blockade in lung cancer. Study details: In about 20% of patients, objective responses were seen; 31% had disease control.

The J segment lost 4 bases and the V segment lost 4 bases, leaving 2 bases of the junction unmatched. The CDR3 length is 13 residues. CDR1 and CDR2 from the germline V gene are SGHRS and YFSETQ. Broader study findings: How blood T cell clones changed early, along with interferon-beta, reportedly forecast response best. Tumor-origin TCR clones grew in blood after radiotherapy plus ipilimumab.

A word on this clone: Its antigen is undetermined.

Clones were read by immunoSEQ multiplex PCR, and TCRdb kept only the in-frame ones, dropping some. The data contain 90,000 to 100,000 clones, around 80% of them singletons. Chemo-refractory metastatic non-small-cell lung cancer patients received focal radiation with ipilimumab CTLA-4 blockade. J is TRBJ2-7 and V is TRBV5-1; 10 nucleotides match TRBD2. This TCR came from a human donor with non-small cell lung cancer that progressed on radiotherapy plus ipilimumab. The sequenced sample was peripheral blood, obtained from a patient treated with radiotherapy plus ipilimumab. The CDR3 DNA follows: TGCGCCAGCAGCGAACTAGCGGGATACGAGCAGTACTTC. It specifies CASSELAGYEQYF. Together with reference TRBV5-1 and TRBJ2-7, the CDR3 gives the full variable domain: KAGVTQTPRYLIKTRGQQVTLSCSPISGHRSVSWYQQTPGQGLQFLFEYFSETQRNKGNFPGRFSGRQFSNSRSEMNVSTLELGDSALYLCASSELAGYEQYFGPGTRLTVT.